Only a few counts were recorded for the clone carrying this TCR beta chain. Its antigen is not known. This CDR3 has 15 amino acids. V was pared by 9 bases and J by 0 bases, with 16 bases between. Per germline, CDR1 ENHRY and CDR2 SYGVKD. This specimen comes from a study of cytomegalovirus exposure and HLA in healthy donors. Looking at the study overall: An early release of data contained approximately 80 million unique TCRs, which came from HLA-typed donors.

Overall study results and limits: HLA allele associations emerged for fewer than 20,000 TCR beta sequences in a later analysis, at 0.05 false discovery rate. Reports described diagnosis of cytomegalovirus status by the classifier as highly specific and sensitive.

In the PCR, 60 Vbeta and 13 Jbeta primers were used. TCRdb's copy holds only in-frame clones and misses some; the assay was immunoSEQ multiplex PCR. This table has approximately 160,000 clones, 64% appearing once. The sample was PBMCs. This receptor was obtained from a woman aged 30 to 39 in good health and CMV-seropositive. V usage is TRBV10-3 and J usage is TRBJ2-3, with a possible D match to TRBD2 (6 bases). CDR3 sequence reads: CAIPRGGTSTDTQYF. The CDR3 nucleotides are TGTGCCATACCCCGCGGCGGGACGAGCACAGATACGCAGTATTTT.